The present entry profiles one TCR beta chain with its context. The length of the CDR3 is 16 residues. CDR1 SGHDT and CDR2 YYEEEE come from the germline V gene. Trimming removed 0 bases from V and 0 bases from J; junction bases left unmatched: 2. Authors' processing steps: The authors estimated nucleated cell counts from reference gene primer amplification. Only in-frame clones appear in the TCRdb table, and some are missing; sequencing was by immunoSEQ multiplex PCR. Clone size and V and J calls were adopted from that table, with D and trimming inferred from the DNA. The sample lists around 25,000 clones, about 89% occurring once. The source of the sample is a study of blood T cell repertoires in COVID-19. Study details: COVID-19 samples, acute and convalescent, were from the United States, Italy and Spain. T cells, B-cell-depleted T cells, or PBMCs provided the cDNA or gDNA that served as material.

The sequenced sample was peripheral blood. The gene calls are TRBV5-6 and TRBJ2-2, with 7 bases that match TRBD2. The clonotype originates from a human donor with active COVID-19. The donor label of this sample is uncertain. The CDR3 DNA is TGTGCCAGCAGCTTGGGAGGACTAGCGAACACCGGGGAGCTGTTTTTT. This codes for CASSLGGLANTGELFF. Full variable domain (rest looked up from reference TRBV5-6 and TRBJ2-2): DAGVTQSPTHLIKTRGQQVTLRCSPKSGHDTVSWYQQALGQGPQFIFQYYEEEERQRGNFPDRFSGHQFPNYSSELNVNALLLGDSALYLCASSLGGLANTGELFFGEGSRLTVL.